The 21 T cell receptor beta chains below were found in one sample sequenced in a study of blood T cells in healthy people across ages. PCR was performed a second time for about 7 to 12 cycles using a sample-barcoded 5' primer and a J-beta primer mix. Each CDR3 protein is one row after TCRdb ran MiXCR on the 5' RACE reads. The sample contains around 2 million distinct CDR3 sequences, approximately 39% of which appear only once. The specimen was blood. Receptor source: a human donor in good health.

This clonotype was found a few times. V is TRBV6-5 and J is TRBJ2-1; D is undetermined. V lost 8 bases to trimming and J lost 4 bases, with 15 bases between them. The CDR3 has 14 amino acids. Looked up from germline, CDR1 is MNHEY and CDR2 is SVGAGI. CDR3 in DNA: TGTGCCAGCGGTTTGTCGGGCCATTACAATGAGCAGTTCTTC. Translated: CASGLSGHYNEQFF.

This sequence joins TRBV4-1 and TRBJ1-5; possibly TRBD1 for D (5 bases). Trimming pared 0 bases from V and 9 bases from J, leaving 15 bases between. Germline V gene data show CDR1 as MGHRA and CDR2 as YSYEKL. CDR3 length: 15 amino acids. CDR3 sequence reads: CASSQEGTDGWPQHF. DNA for the CDR3: TGCGCCAGCAGCCAAGAAGGGACCGACGGCTGGCCCCAGCATTTT.

This clonotype was seen more than once but under ten times. The rearrangement uses TRBV5-1 and TRBJ2-1, with TRBD2 identical over 11 bases. The CDR3 length is 16 residues. Germline values: CDR1 SGHRS, CDR2 YFSETQ. After removal of 0 bases from V and 10 bases from J, the junction contained 9 bases not matched to a gene. The CDR3 spells CASSLAIAGGPEEQFF. CDR3 bases: TGCGCCAGCAGCTTGGCCATAGCGGGGGGGCCGGAAGAGCAGTTCTTC.

This clonotype has more than one count but fewer than ten. The chain employs TRBV3-1 and TRBJ1-1, with D perhaps TRBD1 (5 bases). The V gene's germline CDR1 is LGHDT and CDR2 YNNKEL (reference sequence). The V gene lost 4 bases and the J gene lost 5 bases, with 20 bases spanning the gap. The length of the CDR3 is 16 residues. The DNA for the CDR3 is TGTGCCAGCAGCCCCCGGGGTAGGGGAGTGGGGACTGAAGCTTTCTTT. Translated, it gives CASSPRGRGVGTEAFF.

This clonotype was detected a few times. The V call is TRBV20-1, the J call TRBJ2-4, with 11 bases identical to TRBD2. The V gene's germline CDR1 is DFQATT and CDR2 SNEGSKA (reference sequence). V was pared by 5 bases and J by 8 bases, with 2 bases of the junction left unmatched. CDR3 size: 12 residues. DNA of the CDR3: TGCAGTGCTGTTAGCGGGGGGGACATTCAGTACTTC. This codes for CSAVSGGDIQYF.

The V call is TRBV6-1, the J call TRBJ2-1; D is possibly TRBD1 (6 bases). The V end was cut by 2 bases, the J end by 2 bases, with 10 bases between. CDR3 length equals 15 residues. Germline values: CDR1 MNHNS, CDR2 SASEGT. The DNA of the CDR3 is TGTGCCAGCAGTGAAACAAGGGGGACCTACAATGAGCAGTTCTTC. Its protein product is CASSETRGTYNEQFF.

This clonotype has more than one count but fewer than ten. The rearrangement links TRBV20-1 to TRBJ1-6; D gene uncertain. The V end was cut by 2 bases, the J end by 7 bases, with 9 bases between. CDR1 is DFQATT, CDR2 SNEGSKA, per germline (reference sequence). The CDR3 is 13 residues long. The CDR3 loop is CSARQSTNSPLHF. CDR3 DNA: TGCAGTGCTAGACAGAGTACCAATTCACCCCTCCACTTT.

V gene TRBV7-8 combines with J gene TRBJ1-1, with D unclear. The ends were cut back, 5 bases at V and 1 base at J, with 11 bases in the middle. This CDR3 region has 14 residues. The germline V gene has CDR1 SGHVS and CDR2 FQNEAQ. The CDR3 sequence is CASSPPWGNTEAFF. CDR3 nucleotide sequence: TGTGCCAGCAGCCCCCCGTGGGGGAACACTGAAGCTTTCTTT. Together with reference TRBV7-8 and TRBJ1-1, the CDR3 gives the full variable domain: GAGVSQSPRYKVAKRGQDVALRCDPISGHVSLFWYQQALGQGPEFLTYFQNEAQLDKSGLPSDRFFAERPEGSVSTLKIQRTQQEDSAVYLCASSPPWGNTEAFFGQGTRLTVV.

The rearrangement uses TRBV4-2 and TRBJ1-5, with 10 bases fitting TRBD1. J lost 6 bases, V lost 3 bases, and 8 bases had no gene match. The CDR3 sequence is 16 residues long. The V gene's germline CDR1 is LGHNA and CDR2 YNFKEQ. The CDR3 nucleotides are TGTGCCAGCAGCCAGCCCGGGACAGGGGAAGGTCAGCCCCAGCATTTT. Translation gives CASSQPGTGEGQPQHF.

The chain carries TRBV10-3 and TRBJ1-1; no clear D gene. The CDR3 extends over 12 amino acids. V lost 7 bases and J lost 3, with 9 bases in between. Germline V gene sequence: CDR1 ENHRY, CDR2 SYGVKD. DNA for the CDR3: TGTGCCATCACGGCCAGGTACACTGAAGCTTTCTTT. It encodes CAITARYTEAFF.

CDR3 bases: TGTGCCAGCAGTATAGGGTCCGGCGAGCAGTACTTC. This codes for CASSIGSGEQYF. The rearrangement links TRBV7-9 to TRBJ2-5; D is uncertain. The better agreement between TRBJ2-7 and the DNA end casts doubt on the J call. From germline, CDR1 is SEHNR and CDR2 FQNEAQ (reference sequence). The CDR3 is 12 residues long.

The chain is built from TRBV29-1 and TRBJ2-7; 8 bases line up with TRBD2. This CDR3 is built from 13 residues. The V gene's germline CDR1 is SQVTM and CDR2 ANQGSEA. The ends lost 5 bases at V and 2 bases at J; junction bases unmatched: 5. In DNA form, the CDR3 reads TGCAGCGTTAGGGCTAGCGGGCCCTACGAGCAGTACTTC. Translated: CSVRASGPYEQYF.

The chain joins TRBV29-1 to TRBJ2-7, with D possibly being TRBD1 (6 bases). Looked up from germline, CDR1 is SQVTM and CDR2 is ANQGSEA. Trimming shortened V by 6 bases and J by 9 bases, and 18 bases separated the two germline ends. The CDR3 is made up of 12 amino acids. The CDR3: CSVYQGRAGQYF. The DNA for the CDR3 is TGCAGCGTCTACCAGGGGCGGGCAGGGCAGTACTTC.

Note on this clonotype: Given a much more abundant clone one base away, this may be a read error. This chain uses TRBV29-1 with TRBJ2-4; 7 bases map to TRBD1. The germline V gene encodes CDR1 SQVTM and CDR2 ANQGSEA. This CDR3 has 14 amino acids. DNA for the CDR3: TGCAGCGTTAAGACAGGGCTAGCCAAAACCATTCAGTACTTC. It codes for CSVKTGLAKTIQYF.

The J gene is TRBJ2-3, the V gene TRBV13; D possibly corresponds to TRBD1 (6 bases). The CDR3 spans 16 residues. Germline values: CDR1 PRHDT, CDR2 FYEKMQ (reference sequence). Trimming pared 4 bases from V and 0 bases from J, leaving 14 bases between. The CDR3 here is CASSSTGDPSTDTQYF. DNA of the CDR3: TGTGCCAGCAGCTCGACAGGCGACCCTAGCACAGATACGCAGTATTTT.

The chain uses TRBV7-9 and TRBJ2-5; D uncertain. CDR3 length: 16 amino acids. Deletions cut 2 bases from V and 0 bases from J, with 13 bases between. The germline V gene encodes CDR1 SEHNR and CDR2 FQNEAQ (reference sequence). The CDR3 DNA follows: TGTGCCAGCAGCTTACACATGGGTACAGACCAAGAGACCCAGTACTTC. Its protein is CASSLHMGTDQETQYF.

V usage is TRBV20-1 and J usage is TRBJ2-1, with D possibly matching TRBD2 (5 bases). Trimming stripped 6 bases from V and 4 bases from J, with 16 bases between. Germline V CDR1 and CDR2: DFQATT, SNEGSKA (reference sequence). The CDR3 is 14 residues long. In DNA form, the CDR3 reads TGCAGTGCCGCTCTGGAGGCCTATTACAATGAGCAGTTCTTC. The encoded protein is CSAALEAYYNEQFF.

This sequence joins TRBV7-9 and TRBJ2-3; D is uncertain. The CDR3 sequence is 15 residues long. Germline assignment: CDR1 SEHNR and CDR2 FQNEAQ (reference sequence). With 2 bases removed from V and 2 bases from J, the gap between germline ends came to 11 bases. The CDR3 loop is CASSLQARHTDTQYF. The CDR3 DNA follows: TGTGCCAGCAGCTTACAGGCCCGACACACAGATACGCAGTATTTT.

In this sample, this clonotype turned up a few times. V and J are TRBV11-2 and TRBJ1-1; no clear D. In germline, CDR1 is SGHAT, CDR2 FQNNGV. The CDR3 covers 13 residues. V shed 8 bases and J shed 3 bases, with 13 bases lying between them. CDR3 nucleotide sequence: TGTGCCAGCGGTCCCGATACGGACACTGAAGCTTTCTTT. Protein product: CASGPDTDTEAFF.

The chain links TRBV7-2 to TRBJ2-5; D is unresolved. This CDR3 contains 15 residues. Germline V gives CDR1 SGHTA, CDR2 FQGNSA. Trimming stripped 3 bases from V and 1 base from J, with 12 bases between. CDR3: CASSLAGPSQETQYF. DNA for the CDR3: TGTGCCAGCAGCTTGGCCGGACCGAGCCAAGAGACCCAGTACTTC.

This clonotype has only a few counts. The chain joins TRBV12-3 or TRBV12-4 to TRBJ2-1; 9 bases align to TRBD1. This CDR3 contains 13 residues. With 5 bases clipped from V and 8 bases from J, the junction kept 4 bases outside the gene matches. CDR3 protein: CASSRDRVYEQFF. In DNA form, the CDR3 reads TGTGCCAGCAGTCGGGACAGGGTCTATGAGCAGTTCTTC.